A single TCR beta chain is shown here with its context. Here immunoSEQ multiplex PCR was the method, and the copy in TCRdb shows in-frame clones only, minus some. The sample records 110,000 or so clones, approximately 94% being singletons. The sample is drawn from a study of T cell changes during pregnancy in multiple sclerosis. The CDR3 sequence is 13 residues long. Looked up from germline, CDR1 is MNHEY and CDR2 is SMNVEV (reference sequence). V shed 6 bases and J shed 3 bases, with 10 bases lying between them. This clonotype originated in a female donor with multiple sclerosis, enrolled in a pregnancy study. The material sequenced was peripheral blood, taken before pregnancy. The chain combines TRBV27 with TRBJ2-3; D is unclear. CDR3 loop: CASSLIRTDTQYF. DNA of the CDR3: TGTGCCAGCAGCTTGATCAGGACAGATACGCAGTATTTT.